The 19 T cell receptor beta chains reported below all come from one sample, sequenced in a study of T cells in Graves' hyperthyroidism and ophthalmopathy. The CDR3 regions of TCR beta were amplified from RNA transcripts. HTBI primers were used for first-round RT-PCR of the TCR CDR3. TCRdb fed the multiplex PCR reads into MiXCR, producing one record per CDR3 protein. Among 300,000 or so distinct CDR3 sequences listed, over 15% were seen once. The sequenced sample was blood. The receptors shown here come from a woman aged 60-70 years with Graves' ophthalmopathy.

The CDR3 protein is CASSKGQGKREQYF. The DNA of the CDR3 is TGTGCCAGCAGCAAAGGACAGGGGAAGAGGGAGCAGTACTTC. The chain couples TRBV7-9 to TRBJ2-7, with 9 bases aligning to TRBD1. Germline values: CDR1 SEHNR, CDR2 FQNEAQ (reference sequence). V dropped 5 bases and J dropped 7; count of bases not matched to a gene: 9. This CDR3 has 14 residues. Looking up the rest from reference TRBV7-9 and TRBJ2-7 gives the full variable domain: DTGVSQNPRHKITKRGQNVTFRCDPISEHNRLYWYRQTLGQGPEFLTYFQNEAQLEKSRLLSDRFSAERPKGSFSTLEIQRTEQGDSAMYLCASSKGQGKREQYFGPGTRLTVT.

About this clonotype: With a much larger clone just one base away, this may be a read error. The J gene is TRBJ1-2, the V gene TRBV11-2; D might be TRBD1 (6 bases). CDR1 is SGHAT, CDR2 FQNNGV, per germline. With 5 bases removed from V and 6 bases from J, the gap between germline ends came to 22 bases. The CDR3 has 16 residues. The CDR3 DNA sequence: TGTGCCAGCAGCGCAAACAGGGTGCATTTAGGTCATGGCTACACCTTC. Amino acids: CASSANRVHLGHGYTF. The entire variable domain, with the rest obtained from reference TRBV11-2 and TRBJ1-2, is as follows: EAGVAQSPRYKIIEKRQSVAFWCNPISGHATLYWYQQILGQGPKLLIQFQNNGVVDDSQLPKDRFSAERLKGVDSTLKIQPAKLEDSAVYLCASSANRVHLGHGYTFGSGTRLTVV.

The chain joins TRBV20-1 to TRBJ2-2; TRBD1 is a possible D gene (6 bases). V was shortened by 2 bases and J by 2 bases, with 9 bases between the two germline ends. The germline gives CDR1 DFQATT, CDR2 SNEGSKA (reference sequence). This CDR3 region has 14 residues. CDR3 sequence reads: CSARFRGNTGELFF. The CDR3 region has the DNA TGCAGTGCTAGATTCAGGGGAAACACCGGGGAGCTGTTTTTT.

This clonotype showed up many times. J is TRBJ2-1 and V is TRBV10-3; D is perhaps TRBD1 (6 bases). Deletions cut 4 bases from V and 5 bases from J, with 9 bases between. The CDR3 totals 13 residues. Germline V gene data show CDR1 as ENHRY and CDR2 as SYGVKD. The CDR3 DNA sequence: TGTGCCATCAGTGGGCGACAGGACAATGAGCAGTTCTTC. It encodes CAISGRQDNEQFF.

A few counts support this clonotype. V gene TRBV9 combines with J gene TRBJ1-1, with a tentative D call TRBD1 (6 bases). V was clipped by 1 base and J by 6 bases, with 10 bases between them. This CDR3 region has 13 residues. Germline-derived CDR1 and CDR2 are SGDLS and YYNGEE. CDR3 loop: CASSVTTGSEAFF. The DNA for the CDR3 is TGTGCCAGCAGCGTAACAACAGGGTCTGAAGCTTTCTTT.

This clonotype was found many times. The V call is TRBV20-1, the J call TRBJ2-1; no definite D call. Germline V gene data show CDR1 as DFQATT and CDR2 as SNEGSKA (reference sequence). CDR3 length: 12 residues. CDR3 region: CIACTPYNEQFF. CDR3 bases: TGCATTGCCTGTACCCCCTACAATGAGCAGTTCTTC.

The table lists this clonotype with a few counts. This may arise from a read error, as a much more abundant clone is one base away. The chain has TRBV28 and TRBJ2-7; the D gene is possibly TRBD1 (6 bases). This CDR3 comprises 14 residues. From germline, CDR1 is MDHEN and CDR2 SYDVKM. V was clipped by 6 bases and J by 3 bases, with 15 bases between them. CDR3 sequence reads: CASRNRGRGYEQYF. CDR3 DNA sequence: TGTGCCAGCAGAAACCGGGGCAGGGGCTACGAGCAGTACTTC.

This clonotype was seen repeatedly, ten times or more. This chain connects TRBV6-2 or TRBV6-3 to TRBJ2-1; 8 bases match TRBD1. The CDR3 length is 16 residues. J gave up 4 bases and V 6 bases, and 11 bases lay outside the gene matches. Germline V gene lookup returns CDR1 MNHEY and CDR2 SVGEGT. The CDR3: CASRPGGQGTYNEQFF. The CDR3 coding sequence is TGTGCCAGCAGACCTGGAGGACAGGGAACTTACAATGAGCAGTTCTTC.

This clonotype was observed at least ten times. The V and J genes are TRBV11-2 and TRBJ2-1; no definite D call. Trimming cost V 4 bases and J 4 bases, with 8 bases left between them. This CDR3 region has 13 residues. CDR1 and CDR2 from the germline V gene are SGHAT and FQNNGV. CDR3 bases: TGTGCCAGCAGCTCCCGAGGATACAATGAGCAGTTCTTC. It codes for CASSSRGYNEQFF.

In this sample, this clonotype turned up a few times. This chain links TRBV20-1 with TRBJ2-1, with D perhaps TRBD1 (5 bases). CDR1 DFQATT and CDR2 SNEGSKA come from the germline V gene (reference sequence). The CDR3 is made up of 15 amino acids. Trimming removed 5 bases at V and 0 bases at J, with 14 bases between. CDR3 sequence reads: CSARGDRSSYNEQFF. The DNA of the CDR3 is TGCAGTGCTCGCGGAGACAGAAGCTCCTACAATGAGCAGTTCTTC.

There are many counts of this clonotype. The chain has TRBV12-3 or TRBV12-4 and TRBJ1-5; the D gene is possibly TRBD1 (6 bases). CDR3 size: 13 residues. V shed 4 bases and J shed 5 bases, with 9 bases lying between them. In DNA, the CDR3 is TGTGCCAGCAGTTATACAGGGTATCAGCCCCAGCATTTT. As protein: CASSYTGYQPQHF.

In its sample, this clonotype was seen a few times. V gene TRBV7-2 combines with J gene TRBJ2-1; D is ambiguous. V lost 5 bases and J 10 bases, leaving 18 bases between the germline ends. The CDR3 covers 14 residues. Germline CDR1 reads SGHTA; CDR2 reads FQGNSA. This CDR3 is CASSQEFDPEEQFF. The CDR3 DNA follows: TGTGCCAGCAGCCAAGAGTTTGACCCTGAGGAGCAGTTCTTC.

As for this clonotype: This clone may be a read error of a much larger clone one base away. The chain recombines TRBV7-2 with TRBJ2-1, with 7 bases aligning to TRBD1. CDR1 SGHTA and CDR2 FQGNSA come from the germline V gene. The CDR3 has 16 amino acids. The CDR3 reads CASSLSTGESCNEQFF. As DNA, the CDR3 is TGTGCCAGCAGCTTGTCAACAGGGGAGTCCTGCAATGAGCAGTTCTTC.

This clonotype was counted a few times. The CDR3 loop is CASSLAPGGRGYTF. The CDR3 DNA is TGTGCCAGCAGCTTGGCCCCGGGAGGGAGAGGCTACACCTTC. This rearrangement joins TRBV13 to TRBJ1-2, with unresolved D. The CDR3 extends over 14 amino acids. From germline, CDR1 is PRHDT and CDR2 FYEKMQ (reference sequence). Trimming took 3 bases from V and 8 from J, leaving 16 bases between them.

The chain combines TRBV19 with TRBJ2-1; possibly TRBD2 for D (6 bases). Germline CDR1 LNHDA, CDR2 SQIVND (reference sequence). The CDR3 loop spans 16 amino acids. V lost 3 bases, J lost 2 bases, and 14 bases lay in between. Written as DNA, the CDR3 is TGTGCCAGTAGTATTCGGGCGGGATTAACCTACAATGAGCAGTTCTTC. Its translation: CASSIRAGLTYNEQFF.

This chain links TRBV19 with TRBJ2-4, with 9 bases that match TRBD1. Trimming removed 2 bases from V and 6 bases from J; junction bases left unmatched: 2. There are 14 residues in the CDR3. The germline CDR1 and CDR2 sequences are LNHDA and SQIVND (reference sequence). CDR3 DNA: TGTGCCAGTAGTATAAGGGGACAGGGAAACATTCAGTACTTC. Translated: CASSIRGQGNIQYF. Filled out from reference TRBV19 and TRBJ2-4, the complete variable domain reads DGGITQSPKYLFRKEGQNVTLSCEQNLNHDAMYWYRQDPGQGLRLIYYSQIVNDFQKGDIAEGYSVSREKKESFPLTVTSAQKNPTAFYLCASSIRGQGNIQYFGAGTRLSVL.

This clonotype was recorded a few times. The gene calls are TRBV2 and TRBJ1-5, with D hard to call. V shed 0 bases and J shed 11 bases, with 11 bases lying between them. CDR3 size: 13 residues. The germline V gene encodes CDR1 SNHLY and CDR2 FYNNEI. The CDR3 DNA follows: TGTGCCAGCAGTGAAGCGCTAGGCGGGACCCAGCATTTT. This translates into CASSEALGGTQHF. Filled out from reference TRBV2 and TRBJ1-5, the complete variable domain reads EPEVTQTPSHQVTQMGQEVILRCVPISNHLYFYWYRQILGQKVEFLVSFYNNEISEKSEIFDDQFSVERPDGSNFTLKIRSTKLEDSAMYFCASSEALGGTQHFGDGTRLSIL.

A few counts support this clonotype. The chain links TRBV20-1 to TRBJ1-5; 7 bases are shared with TRBD1. CDR1 and CDR2 from the germline V gene are DFQATT and SNEGSKA (reference sequence). Trimming cost V 4 bases and J 6 bases; bases outside gene matches: 6. This CDR3 is 13 amino acids long. The CDR3 sequence: CSAMTGMGQPQHF. The CDR3 coding sequence is TGCAGTGCTATGACAGGGATGGGTCAGCCCCAGCATTTT.

This clonotype has at least ten counts. This chain links TRBV28 with TRBJ1-5; a possible D gene is TRBD1 (5 bases). Germline-derived CDR1 and CDR2 are MDHEN and SYDVKM. The CDR3 spans 16 residues. With 4 bases removed from V and 8 bases from J, the gap between germline ends came to 21 bases. In DNA form, the CDR3 reads TGTGCCAGCAGTTCCCTCGGCTCCAGGGTGACGAAGCCCCAGCATTTT. Protein: CASSSLGSRVTKPQHF.